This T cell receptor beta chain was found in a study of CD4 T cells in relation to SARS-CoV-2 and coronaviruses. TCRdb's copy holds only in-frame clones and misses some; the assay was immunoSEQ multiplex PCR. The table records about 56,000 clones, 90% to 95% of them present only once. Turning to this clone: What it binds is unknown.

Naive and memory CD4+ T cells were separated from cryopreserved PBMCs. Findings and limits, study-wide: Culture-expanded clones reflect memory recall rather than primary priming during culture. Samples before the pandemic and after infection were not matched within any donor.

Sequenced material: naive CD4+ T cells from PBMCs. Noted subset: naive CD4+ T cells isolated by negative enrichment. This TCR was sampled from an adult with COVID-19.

CDR3 coding DNA: TGTGCCAGCAGCTTTCGACAAAGTTTTGCTGATACGCAGTATTTT. Amino acid sequence: CASSFRQSFADTQYF. This chain uses TRBV11-2 with TRBJ2-3; D uncertain. Trimming cost V 3 bases and J 6 bases, with 16 bases left between them. This CDR3 is 15 amino acids long. The germline CDR1 and CDR2 sequences are SGHAT and FQNNGV.